This T cell receptor beta chain was identified in a study of cytomegalovirus exposure and HLA in healthy donors. Overall study: The study's early data release held some 85 million unique TCRs from HLA-typed donors.

Trimming took off 3 bases at V and 0 bases at J, with 6 bases between the two ends. CDR1 is LNHDA and CDR2 is SQIVND in the germline V gene (reference sequence). The CDR3 totals 15 residues. PCR used 60 Vbeta primers and 13 Jbeta primers. Libraries were prepared by immunoSEQ multiplex PCR; TCRdb keeps only in-frame clonotypes and omits some of them. The sample yields about 120,000 clones, approximately 81% seen once. The chain employs TRBV19 and TRBJ2-6; D might be TRBD1 (6 bases). The receptor comes from a woman aged 25 to 39 in good health and CMV-seronegative. The sequenced sample was PBMCs. CDR3 protein: CASSMGASGANVLTF. The CDR3 DNA is TGTGCCAGTAGTATGGGGGCCTCTGGGGCCAACGTCCTGACTTTC.